This note documents a single T cell receptor beta chain sequence. CDR3 size: 14 residues. In germline, CDR1 is MNHNY, CDR2 SVGAGI (reference sequence). V lost 4 bases to trimming and J lost 2 bases, with 12 bases between them. This record belongs to a study of early T cells in non-severe SARS-CoV-2 infection. On the study more broadly: RNA in bulk from unsorted whole blood was sequenced, and chains were unpaired.

Tagging with unique molecular identifiers was applied to individual cDNA molecules. TCRdb re-analysed the 5' RACE reads in MiXCR, keeping a single row per CDR3 protein. This sample has approximately 120,000 distinct CDR3 sequences; 15% occur once, and the top ten carry roughly a fifth. This receptor was taken from an adult who was a healthcare worker with PCR-confirmed SARS-CoV-2 infection or an uninfected control (not recorded which). The sequencing sample was made of whole blood. The chain is built from TRBV6-6 and TRBJ2-7; D is uncertain. The CDR3 DNA reads TGTGCCAGCAGTTCGGATCCTCCCACCTACGAGCAGTACTTC. Translation: CASSSDPPTYEQYF.